These 26 T cell receptor beta chains originate from one sample sequenced in a study of OX40 agonist ivuxolimab in advanced cancers. Data came from immunoSEQ multiplex PCR; TCRdb stores just in-frame clones and leaves some out. The profile shows tens of thousands of clones, roughly nine tenths of them singletons. The material was CD4+ or CD8+ T cells sorted from blood, obtained in a trial of the OX40 agonist ivuxolimab. The receptors stem from an adult with an advanced solid tumor such as melanoma, head and neck, liver or kidney cancer.

This clone occurred once. V and J are TRBV4-2 and TRBJ2-3; D may be TRBD1 (6 bases). Trimming stripped 0 bases from V and 6 bases from J, with 16 bases between. The CDR3 is 16 amino acids. Germline V gene lookup returns CDR1 LGHNA and CDR2 YNFKEQ. CDR3 protein: CASSQEGAATGDTQYF. The CDR3, as DNA: TGTGCCAGCAGCCAAGAGGGGGCGGCCACAGGGGATACGCAGTATTTT.

The CDR3 region has the DNA TGTGCCAGCAGCCACACCGGACAGCCACCTCCACTTGAAGCTTTCTTT. Residues: CASSHTGQPPPLEAFF. This chain uses TRBV13 with TRBJ1-1, with D possibly TRBD1 on 6 matching bases. The CDR3 is 16 residues long. Germline V gives CDR1 PRHDT, CDR2 FYEKMQ (reference sequence). Trimming took 5 bases from V and 7 from J, leaving 23 bases between them. Full variable domain (outside the CDR3, taken from reference TRBV13 and TRBJ1-1): AAGVIQSPRHLIKEKRETATLKCYPIPRHDTVYWYQQGPGQDPQFLISFYEKMQSDKGSIPDRFSAQQFSDYHSELNMSSLELGDSALYFCASSHTGQPPPLEAFFGQGTRLTVV.

CDR3 DNA: TGTGCCAGCAGCTTTGGGGGGGAAGCTTTCTTT. It specifies CASSFGGEAFF. V and J are TRBV7-9 and TRBJ1-1; D perhaps matches TRBD1 (5 bases). Germline CDR1 reads SEHNR; CDR2 reads FQNEAQ (reference sequence). Trimming took off 3 bases at V and 8 bases at J, with 7 bases between the two ends. The CDR3 runs to 11 residues.

This clone occurred a few times. The rearrangement links TRBV5-4 to TRBJ1-5, with D maybe TRBD1 (5 bases). The V end was cut by 5 bases, the J end by 6 bases, with 15 bases between. The V gene's germline CDR1 is SGHNT and CDR2 YYREEE (reference sequence). CDR3 length: 14 amino acids. The CDR3 DNA is TGTGCCAGCAGTCGACAGAAGATAAGTCAGCCCCAGCATTTT. Translating it yields CASSRQKISQPQHF.

There are a few counts of this clone. CDR3 amino acids: CASSHGGEGGNEQFF. For the CDR3, the DNA is TGTGCCAGTAGTCACGGGGGAGAGGGTGGGAATGAGCAGTTCTTC. The genes are TRBV19 and TRBJ2-1, with D tentatively TRBD2 (6 bases). The germline V gene has CDR1 LNHDA and CDR2 SQIVND (reference sequence). V dropped 5 bases and J dropped 7 bases, with 18 bases sitting between them. The CDR3 is made up of 15 amino acids.

This clone was seen once. This rearrangement joins TRBV6-6 to TRBJ1-4; TRBD1 is a possible D gene (5 bases). Germline V CDR1 and CDR2: MNHNY, SVGAGI (reference sequence). The CDR3 is 15 residues long. Trimming removed 6 bases from V and 5 bases from J, with 16 bases in between. Here the CDR3 reads CASSPLGGPNEKLFF. The CDR3 DNA reads as TGTGCCAGCAGCCCCCTCGGGGGACCCAATGAAAAACTGTTTTTT.

The V gene is TRBV6-5, the J gene TRBJ2-2, with a tentative D call TRBD2 (5 bases). The V end was cut by 2 bases, the J end by 1 base, with 5 bases between. In germline, CDR1 is MNHEY, CDR2 SVGAGI. CDR3 length: 14 amino acids. The CDR3 DNA follows: TGTGCCAGCAGTTACGGAGGGAACACCGGGGAGCTGTTTTTT. As protein: CASSYGGNTGELFF.

The chain recombines TRBV27 with TRBJ2-3; D call uncertain. Between the trimmed V and J ends, which lost 5 bases and 2 bases, there was a span of 11 bases. The CDR3 loop spans 14 amino acids. Germline assignment: CDR1 MNHEY and CDR2 SMNVEV (reference sequence). The CDR3: CASSEETFTDTQYF. The CDR3 nucleotides read TGTGCCAGCAGTGAAGAGACGTTCACAGATACGCAGTATTTT.

The chain is built from TRBV27 and TRBJ2-1, with 7 bases identical to TRBD2. Germline V gene sequence: CDR1 MNHEY, CDR2 SMNVEV (reference sequence). V dropped 4 bases and J dropped 3; count of bases not matched to a gene: 3. There are 14 residues in the CDR3. CDR3 loop: CASSWASGYNEQFF. The DNA for the CDR3 is TGTGCCAGCAGTTGGGCTAGCGGCTACAATGAGCAGTTCTTC.

The chain employs TRBV5-3 and TRBJ1-1; D remains ambiguous. Being an ORF, TRBV5-3 has a function that is uncertain. This CDR3 region has 15 residues. Between the trimmed V and J ends, which lost 5 bases and 4 bases, there was a span of 18 bases. As DNA, the CDR3 is TGTGCCAGAAGGGAGCCGGGCCTGAAAGTCACTGAAGCTTTCTTT. It codes for CARREPGLKVTEAFF.

This clone came up a few times. The genes are TRBV4-3 and TRBJ2-2; 7 nucleotides match TRBD1. Per the germline V gene, CDR1 is LGHNA and CDR2 is YSLEER. The ends lost 2 bases at V and 2 bases at J; junction bases unmatched: 5. The CDR3 is 16 residues long. The chain's CDR3 is CASSQPTGDNTGELFF. CDR3 bases: TGCGCCAGCAGCCAACCCACAGGGGACAACACCGGGGAGCTGTTTTTT.

The chain employs TRBV7-9 and TRBJ2-1; 12 nucleotides line up with TRBD2. The CDR3 runs 18 residues. V lost 7 bases, J lost 7 bases, and 17 bases stayed unmatched. In germline, CDR1 is SEHNR, CDR2 FQNEAQ (reference sequence). The chain's CDR3 is CASTGTSGPAGFWNEQFF. DNA for the CDR3: TGTGCCAGCACGGGGACTAGCGGGCCTGCTGGGTTTTGGAATGAGCAGTTCTTC.

The chain is built from TRBV5-1 and TRBJ2-1; 11 bases are a match to TRBD2. V trimming: 7 bases; J trimming: 6 bases; junction bases outside the gene matches: 6. Germline loops: CDR1 SGHRS, CDR2 YFSETQ. The CDR3 covers 14 residues. The CDR3 loop reads CASSTSGAINEQFF. The CDR3 DNA is TGCGCCAGCTCGACTAGCGGGGCTATCAATGAGCAGTTCTTC. Using reference TRBV5-1 and TRBJ2-1 for the parts outside the CDR3, the full variable domain is KAGVTQTPRYLIKTRGQQVTLSCSPISGHRSVSWYQQTPGQGLQFLFEYFSETQRNKGNFPGRFSGRQFSNSRSEMNVSTLELGDSALYLCASSTSGAINEQFFGPGTRLTVL.

This sequence joins TRBV28 and TRBJ2-5, with D possibly TRBD2 on 6 matching bases. V lost 3 bases and J 4 bases, leaving 12 bases between the germline ends. The CDR3 extends over 14 amino acids. Germline-derived CDR1 and CDR2 are MDHEN and SYDVKM. In DNA, the CDR3 is TGTGCCAGCAGTTTTATAGCGGAGGGAGAGACCCAGTACTTC. Protein product: CASSFIAEGETQYF.

The chain has TRBV7-3 and TRBJ2-2; unclear D gene. The V end lost 2 bases, the J end lost 4 bases, and 2 bases lay between the germline ends. The CDR3 totals 12 residues. Germline assignment: CDR1 SGHTA and CDR2 FQGTGA. This CDR3 reads CASSLGTGELFF. The CDR3 nucleotides are TGTGCCAGCAGCTTAGGCACCGGGGAGCTGTTTTTT.

The gene calls are TRBV5-4 and TRBJ2-7; 8 bases are a match to TRBD1. V dropped 4 bases and J dropped 4; count of bases not matched to a gene: 10. Germline loops: CDR1 SGHNT, CDR2 YYREEE (reference sequence). This CDR3 is built from 15 residues. The CDR3, as DNA: TGTGCCAGCAGCAACGCAGAACAGGGGGTGTACGAGCAGTACTTC. It specifies CASSNAEQGVYEQYF.

The chain has TRBV4-2 and TRBJ1-5, with TRBD1 identical over 8 bases. Germline V gives CDR1 LGHNA, CDR2 YNFKEQ. Trimming cost V 4 bases and J 4 bases; bases outside gene matches: 6. The CDR3 runs 15 residues. CDR3 in amino acids: CASSLLTGVNQPQHF. The CDR3 region has the DNA TGTGCCAGCAGCCTTTTGACAGGGGTAAATCAGCCCCAGCATTTT.

This chain connects TRBV19 to TRBJ1-1; TRBD1 might be the D (5 bases). Germline values: CDR1 LNHDA, CDR2 SQIVND (reference sequence). The CDR3 length is 13 residues. V lost 8 bases and J lost 4, with 14 bases in between. CDR3 loop: CASRVRGFTEAFF. In DNA, the CDR3 is TGTGCCAGTCGAGTCCGGGGGTTCACTGAAGCTTTCTTT.

The chain is built from TRBV9 and TRBJ2-5; D unclear. V was trimmed by 3 bases and J by 1 base, leaving 4 bases between them. The CDR3 runs to 12 residues. In germline, CDR1 is SGDLS, CDR2 YYNGEE. DNA of the CDR3: TGTGCCAGCAGCGGAGGCCAAGAGACCCAGTACTTC. Amino acids: CASSGGQETQYF.

The genes are TRBV30 and TRBJ1-1, with TRBD1 identical over 7 bases. V gave up 3 bases and J gave up 4 bases; unmatched junction bases: 11. The CDR3 runs 15 residues. The germline gives CDR1 GTSNPN, CDR2 SVGIG (reference sequence). The DNA for the CDR3 is TGTGCCTGGAGCGACCGACAGGGTTGGGTCACTGAAGCTTTCTTT. Translating it yields CAWSDRQGWVTEAFF.

The CDR3 sequence: CASSLGWASGEADTQYF. CDR3 sequence (DNA): TGTGCCAGCAGCTTAGGGTGGGCTAGCGGGGAGGCAGATACGCAGTATTTT. The chain is built from TRBV7-9 and TRBJ2-3; 9 bases fit TRBD2. In germline, CDR1 is SEHNR, CDR2 FQNEAQ (reference sequence). J lost 4 bases, V lost 1 base, and 9 bases had no gene match. The length of the CDR3 is 17 residues. Using reference TRBV7-9 and TRBJ2-3 for the parts outside the CDR3, the full variable domain is DTGVSQNPRHKITKRGQNVTFRCDPISEHNRLYWYRQTLGQGPEFLTYFQNEAQLEKSRLLSDRFSAERPKGSFSTLEIQRTEQGDSAMYLCASSLGWASGEADTQYFGPGTRLTVL.

The chain couples TRBV27 to TRBJ2-7; D gene ambiguous. Trimming left V 4 bases short and J 3 bases short, with 7 bases between. Germline lookup yields CDR1 MNHEY and CDR2 SMNVEV (reference sequence). There are 12 residues in the CDR3. This chain's CDR3 is CASSYPGYEQYF. The CDR3 DNA reads TGTGCCAGCAGTTACCCCGGCTACGAGCAGTACTTC.

V usage is TRBV9 and J usage is TRBJ1-1; D gene ambiguous. The CDR3 is made up of 15 amino acids. Germline V gives CDR1 SGDLS, CDR2 YYNGEE. V dropped 0 bases and J dropped 5 bases, with 14 bases sitting between them. CDR3 bases: TGTGCCAGCAGCGTAGATCCAGGAGGTAGTACTGAAGCTTTCTTT. Its translation is CASSVDPGGSTEAFF. The entire variable domain, with the rest obtained from reference TRBV9 and TRBJ1-1, is as follows: DSGVTQTPKHLITATGQRVTLRCSPRSGDLSVYWYQQSLDQGLQFLIQYYNGEERAKGNILERFSAQQFPDLHSELNLSSLELGDSALYFCASSVDPGGSTEAFFGQGTRLTVV.

V gene TRBV19 combines with J gene TRBJ2-7, with D uncertain. This CDR3 is 13 amino acids long. Between the trimmed V and J ends, which lost 6 bases and 2 bases, there was a span of 11 bases. CDR1 is LNHDA, CDR2 SQIVND, per germline (reference sequence). CDR3 residues: CASSPGRTYEQYF. CDR3 sequence (DNA): TGTGCCAGTAGCCCCGGACGGACCTACGAGCAGTACTTC.

This clone has just one count. Here the CDR3 reads CASSSKGLAGGYEQYF. The CDR3 region has the DNA TGTGCCAGCAGCTCGAAGGGACTAGCGGGGGGATACGAGCAGTACTTC. V is TRBV5-4 and J is TRBJ2-7; 15 bases line up with TRBD2. This CDR3 has 16 amino acids. V lost 3 bases to trimming and J lost 4 bases; unmatched junction nucleotides: 5. Per germline, CDR1 SGHNT and CDR2 YYREEE (reference sequence).

The chain is built from TRBV19 and TRBJ2-1; 9 positions match TRBD2. The V segment lost 5 bases and the J segment 3 bases; nucleotides outside the gene matches: 5. This CDR3 has 15 residues. Germline V lookup: CDR1 LNHDA, CDR2 SQIVND (reference sequence). This chain's CDR3 is CASSPTAGGYNEQFF. CDR3 DNA sequence: TGTGCCAGTAGTCCTACAGCGGGGGGCTACAATGAGCAGTTCTTC.